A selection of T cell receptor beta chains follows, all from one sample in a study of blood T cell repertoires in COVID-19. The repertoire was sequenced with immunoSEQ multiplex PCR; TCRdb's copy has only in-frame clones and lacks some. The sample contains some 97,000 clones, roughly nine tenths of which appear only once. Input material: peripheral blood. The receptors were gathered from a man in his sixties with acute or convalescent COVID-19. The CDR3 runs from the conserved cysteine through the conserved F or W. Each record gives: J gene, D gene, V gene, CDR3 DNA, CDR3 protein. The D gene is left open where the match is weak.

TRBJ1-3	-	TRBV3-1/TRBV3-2	TGTGCCAGCAGCCAATTGGGGAGCGGAAACACCATATATTTT	CASSQLGSGNTIYF
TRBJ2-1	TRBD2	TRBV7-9	TGTGCCAGCAGCTCCGCGGGGGGGCCATCCAATGAGCAGTTCTTC	CASSSAGGPSNEQFF
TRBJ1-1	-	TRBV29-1	TGCAGCGTTGATGGGGGCCAGACTGTTATGAACACTGAAGCTTTCTTT	CSVDGGQTVMNTEAFF
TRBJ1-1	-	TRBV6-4	TGTGCCAGACTAAGCCAACGGGGAAACACTGAAGCTTTCTTT	CARLSQRGNTEAFF
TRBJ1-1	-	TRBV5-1	TGCGCCAGCAGCTCCTTAGGGAGTTCGGGCGGGCAAGCTTTCTTT	CASSSLGSSGGQAFF
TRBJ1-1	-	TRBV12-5	TGTGCTAGCCTTGGACTTTCGAACACTGAAGCTTTCTTT	CASLGLSNTEAFF
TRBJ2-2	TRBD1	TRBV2	TGTGCCAGCAGTATGGACAGGGTCAGCACCGGGGAGCTGTTTTTT	CASSMDRVSTGELFF
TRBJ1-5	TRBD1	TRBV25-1	TGTGCCAGCAGTCCAGGGGACAGGGGAAATCAGCCCCAGCATTTT	CASSPGDRGNQPQHF
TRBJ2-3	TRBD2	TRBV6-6	TGTGCCAGCAGTTACTCCGGGCGGGGGAACACAGATACGCAGTATTTT	CASSYSGRGNTDTQYF
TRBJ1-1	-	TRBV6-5	TGTGCCAGCACGGCAGGGAACACTGAAGCTTTCTTT	CASTAGNTEAFF
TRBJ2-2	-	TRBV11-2	TGTGCCAGCCAAGCAGGCGCGAGAACCGGGGAGCTGTTTTTT	CASQAGARTGELFF
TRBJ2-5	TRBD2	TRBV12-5	TGTGCTAGTGGTATTAGCGGGGGAGAGACCCAGTACTTC	CASGISGGETQYF
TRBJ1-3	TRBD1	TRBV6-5	TGTGCCAGCAGGCAAGACAGGGTCTCTGGAAACACCATATATTTT	CASRQDRVSGNTIYF
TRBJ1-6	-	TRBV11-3	TGTGCCAGCAGCTTCTCAGGGAACAATTCACCCCTCCACTTT	CASSFSGNNSPLHF
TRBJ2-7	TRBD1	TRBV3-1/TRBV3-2	TGTGCCAGCAGCCAGCCGGGACAGGGCCTCTACGAGCAGTACTTC	CASSQPGQGLYEQYF
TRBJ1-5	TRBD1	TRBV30	TGTGCCTGGGGACAGGGGAATCAGCCCCAGCATTTT	CAWGQGNQPQHF
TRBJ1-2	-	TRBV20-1	TGCAGTGCTAACGGAGGCTATGGCTACACCTTC	CSANGGYGYTF
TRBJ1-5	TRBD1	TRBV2	TGTGCCAGCAGTGGTACAGGGGGTAAACAGCCCCAGCATTTT	CASSGTGGKQPQHF
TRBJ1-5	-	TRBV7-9	TGTGCCAGCACCCCAGGTTCGGGAATTGGTAGCAATCAGCCCCAGCATTTT	CASTPGSGIGSNQPQHF
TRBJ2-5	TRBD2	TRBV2	TGTGCCAGCACCACCTTATATCTTATAGCGGGGGGACAAGAGACCCAGTACTTC	CASTTLYLIAGGQETQYF
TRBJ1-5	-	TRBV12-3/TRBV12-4	TGTGCCAGCAGTGCCCGCTCAGGTCCCACCCAGCATTTT	CASSARSGPTQHF
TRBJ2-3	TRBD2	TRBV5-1	TGCGCCAGCAGCGGACTAGCGGGGAGCACAGATACGCAGTATTTT	CASSGLAGSTDTQYF
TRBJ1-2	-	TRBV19	TGTGCCAGTAGTACGGATGGGGCCGTCTATGGCTACACCTTC	CASSTDGAVYGYTF
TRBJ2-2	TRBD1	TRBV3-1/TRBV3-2	TGTGCCAGCAGCCATCAGGGGGCGCCCGGGGAGCTGTTTTTT	CASSHQGAPGELFF
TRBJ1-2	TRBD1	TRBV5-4	TGTGCCAGCAGCTCCTACCGGGACAGGGGTGAGGGCTACACCTTC	CASSSYRDRGEGYTF
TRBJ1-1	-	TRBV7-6	TGTGCCAGCAGCGGGGCCGGGGGGACGAACACTGAAGCTTTCTTT	CASSGAGGTNTEAFF
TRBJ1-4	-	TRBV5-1	TGCGCCAGCAGTTCCGGGACAAATAACGAAAAACTGTTTTTT	CASSSGTNNEKLFF
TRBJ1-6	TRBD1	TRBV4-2	TGTGCCAGCAGCCGAACTGCTGGGACAGGCAATTCACCCCTCCACTTT	CASSRTAGTGNSPLHF
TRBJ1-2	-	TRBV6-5	TGTGCCAGCAAGGGTGGGGTGCAGGGTCAAGGCTACACCTTC	CASKGGVQGQGYTF